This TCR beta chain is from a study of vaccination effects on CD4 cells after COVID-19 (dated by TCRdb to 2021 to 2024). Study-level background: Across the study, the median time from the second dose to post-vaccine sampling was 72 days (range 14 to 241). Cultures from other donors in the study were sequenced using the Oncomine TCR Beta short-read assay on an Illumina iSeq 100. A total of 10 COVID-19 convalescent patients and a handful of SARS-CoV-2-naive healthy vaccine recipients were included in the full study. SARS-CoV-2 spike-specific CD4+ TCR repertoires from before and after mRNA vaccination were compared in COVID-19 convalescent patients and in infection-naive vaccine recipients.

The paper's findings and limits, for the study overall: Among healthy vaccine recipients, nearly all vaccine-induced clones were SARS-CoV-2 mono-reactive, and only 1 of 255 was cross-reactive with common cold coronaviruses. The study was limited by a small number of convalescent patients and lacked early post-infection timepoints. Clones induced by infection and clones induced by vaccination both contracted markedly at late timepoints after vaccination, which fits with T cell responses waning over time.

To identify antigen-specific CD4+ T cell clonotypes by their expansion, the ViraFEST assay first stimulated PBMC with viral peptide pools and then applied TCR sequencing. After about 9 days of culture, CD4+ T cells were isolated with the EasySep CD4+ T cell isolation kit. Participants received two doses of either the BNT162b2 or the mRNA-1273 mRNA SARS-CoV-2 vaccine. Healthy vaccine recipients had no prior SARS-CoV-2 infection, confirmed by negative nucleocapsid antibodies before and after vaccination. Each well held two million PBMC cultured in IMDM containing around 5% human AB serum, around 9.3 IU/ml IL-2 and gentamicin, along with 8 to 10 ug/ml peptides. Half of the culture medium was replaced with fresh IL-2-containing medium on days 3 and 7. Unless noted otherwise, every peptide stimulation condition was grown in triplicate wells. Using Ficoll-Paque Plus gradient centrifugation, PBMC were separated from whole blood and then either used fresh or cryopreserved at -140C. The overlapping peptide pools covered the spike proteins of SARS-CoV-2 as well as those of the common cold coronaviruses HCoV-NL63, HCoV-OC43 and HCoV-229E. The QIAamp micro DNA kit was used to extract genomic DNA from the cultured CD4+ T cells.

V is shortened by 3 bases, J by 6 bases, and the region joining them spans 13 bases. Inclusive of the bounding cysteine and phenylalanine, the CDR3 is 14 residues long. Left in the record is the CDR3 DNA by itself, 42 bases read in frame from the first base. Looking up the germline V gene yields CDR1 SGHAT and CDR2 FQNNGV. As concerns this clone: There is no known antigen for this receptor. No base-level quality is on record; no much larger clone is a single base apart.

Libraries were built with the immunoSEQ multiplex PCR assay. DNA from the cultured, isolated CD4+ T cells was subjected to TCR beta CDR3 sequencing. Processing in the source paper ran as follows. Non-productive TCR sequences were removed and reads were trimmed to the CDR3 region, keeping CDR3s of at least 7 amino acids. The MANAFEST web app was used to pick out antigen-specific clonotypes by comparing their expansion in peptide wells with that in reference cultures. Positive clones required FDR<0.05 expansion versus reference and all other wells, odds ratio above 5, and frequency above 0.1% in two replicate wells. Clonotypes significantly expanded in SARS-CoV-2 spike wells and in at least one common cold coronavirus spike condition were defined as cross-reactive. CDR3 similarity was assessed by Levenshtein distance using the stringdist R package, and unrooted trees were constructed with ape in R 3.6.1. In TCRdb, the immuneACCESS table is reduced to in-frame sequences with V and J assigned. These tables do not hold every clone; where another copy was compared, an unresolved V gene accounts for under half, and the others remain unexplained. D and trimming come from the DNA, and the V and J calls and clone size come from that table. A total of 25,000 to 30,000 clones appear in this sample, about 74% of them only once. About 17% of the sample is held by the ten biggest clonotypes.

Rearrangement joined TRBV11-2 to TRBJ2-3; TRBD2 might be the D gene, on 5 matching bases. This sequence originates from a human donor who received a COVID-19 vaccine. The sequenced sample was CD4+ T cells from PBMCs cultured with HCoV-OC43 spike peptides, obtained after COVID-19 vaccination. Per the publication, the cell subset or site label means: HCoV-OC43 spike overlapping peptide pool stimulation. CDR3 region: CASSFVRGSDTQYF. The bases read TGTGCCAGCAGCTTTGTACGAGGGTCCGATACGCAGTATTTT. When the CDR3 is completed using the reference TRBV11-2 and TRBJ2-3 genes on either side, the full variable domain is EAGVAQSPRYKIIEKRQSVAFWCNPISGHATLYWYQQILGQGPKLLIQFQNNGVVDDSQLPKDRFSAERLKGVDSTLKIQPAKLEDSAVYLCASSFVRGSDTQYFGPGTRLTVL.